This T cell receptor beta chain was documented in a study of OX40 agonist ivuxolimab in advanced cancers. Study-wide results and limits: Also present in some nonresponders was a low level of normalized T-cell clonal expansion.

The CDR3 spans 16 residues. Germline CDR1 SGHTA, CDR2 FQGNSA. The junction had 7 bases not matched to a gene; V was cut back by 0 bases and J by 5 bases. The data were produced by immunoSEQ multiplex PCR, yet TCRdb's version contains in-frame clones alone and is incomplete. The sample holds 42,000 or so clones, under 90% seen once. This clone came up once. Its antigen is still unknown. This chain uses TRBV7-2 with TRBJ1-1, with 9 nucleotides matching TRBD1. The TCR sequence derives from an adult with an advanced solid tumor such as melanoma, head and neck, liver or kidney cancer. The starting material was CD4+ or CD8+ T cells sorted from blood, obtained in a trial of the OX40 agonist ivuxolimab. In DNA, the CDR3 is TGTGCCAGCAGCTTAGCCGCCGGACAGGGGATGACTGAAGCTTTCTTT. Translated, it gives CASSLAAGQGMTEAFF.